The clone carrying this T cell receptor beta chain showed up many times. Antigen unknown. The data belong to a study of early T cells in non-severe SARS-CoV-2 infection. For the study at large: Alpha and beta chains were unpaired, from unsorted whole-blood bulk RNA. Broader study findings: Private and CD4 specificities were missed by VDJdb matching, which favored anti-spike CD8 responses.

V was pared by 2 bases and J by 4 bases, with 8 bases of the junction left unmatched. Germline values: CDR1 SGHKS, CDR2 YYEKEE (reference sequence). This CDR3 has 15 amino acids. Attachment of unique molecular identifiers to individual cDNA molecules was performed. TCRdb redid the calling of the 5' RACE reads with MiXCR, one entry per CDR3 protein. The repertoire has 83,000 or so distinct CDR3 sequences, over 9.5% of them found once; the top ten carry approximately 8%. This rearrangement joins TRBV5-5 to TRBJ2-7; 8 bases line up with TRBD1. The TCR was taken from an adult who was a healthcare worker with PCR-confirmed SARS-CoV-2 infection or an uninfected control (not recorded which). Sequencing was performed on whole blood, taken at baseline. The chain's CDR3 is CASSFGDRPIYEQYF. CDR3 bases: TGTGCCAGCAGCTTCGGGGACAGGCCGATATACGAGCAGTACTTC.